The 26 T cell receptor beta chains listed next were all sequenced from one sample in a study of regulatory T cells in long-lasting Graves disease (dated by TCRdb to the early 2020s). According to the study, the label for this sample's time point signals: newly diagnosed GD, antithyroid drugs for less than 3 months. For both TCR sequencing and RNA sequencing, RNA was extracted from PBMCs in TRIzol. The library was made by multiplex PCR. These reads were obtained on an Illumina HiSeq 4000. To build TCR beta libraries, CDR3 regions were amplified by Arm-PCR using iRepertoire HTBI primers. The public reads were reanalyzed by TCRdb: fastp trimming at Q25, MiXCR alignment, in-frame beta chains only. Each record represents a unique CDR3 protein, reported with the most common genes and DNA among its rows. The sample records roughly 380,000 distinct CDR3 sequences, around 15% of which are singletons. Approximately 21% of the sample comes from the top ten.

The starting material was peripheral blood mononuclear cells (PBMCs), obtained at new diagnosis, from a patient treated with antithyroid drugs. The receptors stem from a female donor with Graves disease.

The gene calls are TRBV7-9 and TRBJ2-1, with 9 bases matching TRBD2. The CDR3 consists of 15 residues. The V gene end was trimmed by 5 bases and the J gene end by 8 bases; junction bases not matched to a gene: 10. Germline V gene data show CDR1 as SEHNR and CDR2 as FQNEAQ (reference sequence). The CDR3 bases are TGTGCCAGCAGCCCCACGGGACTAGCAACCCATGAGCAGTTCTTC. It translates to CASSPTGLATHEQFF.

With respect to this clonotype: This likely stems from a read error, as it lies one base from a far larger clone. V usage is TRBV3-2 and J usage is TRBJ2-1; the table's D call of TRBD2 was not tested on the DNA. TRBV3-2 is shown as a pseudogene. The CDR3 runs 16 residues. The CDR3 region has the DNA TGTGCCAGCAGCCAAGAGATTGGTGGGAGGTCCGATGGGCAGTTCTTC. It encodes CASSQEIGGRSDGQFF.

The chain links TRBV6-7 to TRBJ1-5, with TRBD1 identical over 7 bases. TRBV6-7 is an open reading frame, and its role is uncertain. V trimming: 2 bases; J trimming: 7 bases; junction bases outside the gene matches: 8. CDR3 length: 15 residues. The CDR3 region is CASSYDRVVWQPQHF. The CDR3 bases are TGTGCCAGCAGTTACGACAGGGTAGTATGGCAGCCCCAGCATTTT.

This clonotype appeared many times. This sequence joins TRBV10-3 and TRBJ2-5; 8 positions match TRBD1. The CDR3 runs 14 residues. CDR1 and CDR2 from the germline V gene are ENHRY and SYGVKD. J was trimmed by 5 bases and V by 6 bases; bases with no gene match: 8. Here the CDR3 reads CAIRRGQGGETQYF. The CDR3 DNA sequence: TGTGCCATCAGGCGAGGACAGGGTGGGGAGACCCAGTACTTC.

There are many counts of this clonotype. The chain has TRBV20-1 and TRBJ1-6; D is uncertain. From germline, CDR1 is DFQATT and CDR2 SNEGSKA (reference sequence). This CDR3 has 16 residues. Trimming stripped 3 bases from V and 0 bases from J, with 12 bases between. The CDR3 region is CSASTEMSSYNSPLHF. The DNA for the CDR3 is TGCAGTGCTAGTACCGAAATGAGCTCCTATAATTCACCCCTCCACTTT.

This clonotype appeared many times. The V gene is TRBV11-2, the J gene TRBJ2-1, with 10 bases lining up with TRBD2. There are 16 residues in the CDR3. The V gene end was trimmed by 6 bases and the J gene end by 0 bases; junction bases not matched to a gene: 5. Per the germline V gene, CDR1 is SGHAT and CDR2 is FQNNGV. CDR3 sequence: CASRGTSASSYNEQFF. CDR3 DNA: TGTGCCAGCAGGGGGACTAGCGCGAGCTCCTACAATGAGCAGTTCTTC.

This clonotype was detected ten times or more. The chain has TRBV2 and TRBJ2-7; D ambiguous. Trimming left V 6 bases short and J 0 bases short, with 18 bases between. The CDR3 loop spans 16 amino acids. Germline lookup yields CDR1 SNHLY and CDR2 FYNNEI. CDR3 DNA: TGTGCCAGCAGAGAGGACGGATTTAACGGCTCCTACGAGCAGTACTTC. This translates into CASREDGFNGSYEQYF.

This clonotype was seen only a few times. The chain carries TRBV28 and TRBJ2-3; TRBD2 matches 8 bases. Trimming took 3 bases from V and 2 from J; bases not matched to a gene: 13. Germline V gives CDR1 MDHEN, CDR2 SYDVKM. The CDR3 has 18 residues. The CDR3 region has the DNA TGTGCCAGCAGTTTGGGACTAGAGATAAGGGAGGACACAGATACGCAGTATTTT. Protein: CASSLGLEIREDTDTQYF. Supplemented by reference TRBV28 and TRBJ2-3, the full variable domain reads DVKVTQSSRYLVKRTGEKVFLECVQDMDHENMFWYRQDPGLGLRLIYFSYDVKMKEKGDIPEGYSVSREKKERFSLILESASTNQTSMYLCASSLGLEIREDTDTQYFGPGTRLTVL.

This clonotype was seen repeatedly, ten times or more. The chain employs TRBV6-2 or TRBV6-3 and TRBJ2-3; 8 bases fit TRBD1. V shed 4 bases and J 6 bases; nucleotides not matched to a gene: 12. The CDR3 extends over 16 amino acids. CDR1 is MNHEY and CDR2 is SVGEGT in the germline V gene. The CDR3, as DNA: TGTGCCAGCAGTTCCCCGGGACAGGAGCGTGAGGATACGCAGTATTTT. Its protein is CASSSPGQEREDTQYF.

This clonotype was seen at least ten times. V and J are TRBV7-9 and TRBJ1-4; D may be TRBD1 (6 bases). Deletions cut 4 bases from V and 7 bases from J, with 22 bases between. Germline V gene data show CDR1 as SEHNR and CDR2 as FQNEAQ (reference sequence). The CDR3 runs 17 residues. CDR3 in DNA: TGTGCCAGCAGCTCCTTCACCCACAGGGAACCTATTGAAAAACTGTTTTTT. Translating it yields CASSSFTHREPIEKLFF.

This clonotype was seen repeatedly, ten times or more. The rearrangement links TRBV27 to TRBJ2-7, with D uncertain. Germline loops: CDR1 MNHEY, CDR2 SMNVEV (reference sequence). The CDR3 totals 11 residues. The V gene lost 5 bases and the J gene lost 3 bases, with 5 bases spanning the gap. The CDR3 DNA reads TGTGCCAGCAGTACACTCTACGAGCAGTACTTC. It codes for CASSTLYEQYF.

The CDR3 reads CASSPHFSGTSGNEQFF. For the CDR3, the DNA is TGTGCCAGCAGCCCCCACTTTTCCGGGACTAGCGGCAATGAGCAGTTCTTC. The rearrangement uses TRBV14 and TRBJ2-1, with TRBD2 matching over 11 bases. V dropped 4 bases and J dropped 6; count of bases not matched to a gene: 11. Germline V gene sequence: CDR1 SGHDN, CDR2 FVKESK. The CDR3 loop spans 17 amino acids.

V is TRBV5-6 and J is TRBJ2-7; 7 bases line up with TRBD2. Per germline, CDR1 SGHDT and CDR2 YYEEEE. The CDR3 is 15 residues long. Unmatched junction bases numbered 9, after V lost 4 bases and J lost 2 bases. The CDR3 coding sequence is TGTGCCAGCAGCGGGGGGGTGTCAGGGACCTACGAGCAGTACTTC. This encodes CASSGGVSGTYEQYF.

CDR3 bases: TGCGCCAGCAGCTTGGGACAGGGTGGGGATCAGCCCCAGCATTTT. Translation: CASSLGQGGDQPQHF. The chain uses TRBV5-1 and TRBJ1-5; TRBD1 aligns across 7 bases. The CDR3 loop spans 15 amino acids. CDR1 and CDR2 from the germline V gene are SGHRS and YFSETQ. The junction had 5 bases not matched to a gene; V was cut back by 0 bases and J by 5 bases.

This clonotype was observed at least ten times. The chain recombines TRBV28 with TRBJ2-7; a possible D gene is TRBD1 (5 bases). V was clipped by 2 bases and J by 0 bases, with 11 bases between them. The CDR3 length is 15 residues. The germline V gene has CDR1 MDHEN and CDR2 SYDVKM. CDR3 amino acids: CASSLPREISYEQYF. The CDR3 DNA follows: TGTGCCAGCAGTTTACCCAGGGAAATCTCCTACGAGCAGTACTTC.

V gene TRBV28 combines with J gene TRBJ2-3; 7 bases agree with TRBD1. CDR1 MDHEN and CDR2 SYDVKM come from the germline V gene. CDR3 length: 13 amino acids. V dropped 10 bases and J dropped 6; count of bases not matched to a gene: 10. The CDR3 region is CAITDRDSDTQYF. The CDR3 region has the DNA TGTGCCATCACCGACAGGGACAGTGATACGCAGTATTTT.

This clonotype has at least ten counts. CDR3 sequence reads: CASSPTDRGATEAFF. CDR3 DNA sequence: TGTGCCAGCAGCCCTACCGACAGGGGGGCCACTGAAGCTTTCTTT. V is TRBV12-3 or TRBV12-4 and J is TRBJ1-1; 9 nucleotides agree with TRBD1. V gave up 6 bases and J gave up 4 bases; unmatched junction bases: 9. The CDR3 has 15 residues.

The chain combines TRBV20-1 with TRBJ1-1, with D hard to call. V lost 3 bases and J 5 bases, leaving 13 bases between the germline ends. The CDR3 contains 13 residues. Per the germline V gene, CDR1 is DFQATT and CDR2 is SNEGSKA (reference sequence). This CDR3 is CSARVELRTEAFF. In nucleotides, the CDR3 is TGCAGTGCTAGGGTTGAACTTAGGACTGAAGCTTTCTTT.

This clonotype has at least ten counts. The chain has TRBV7-2 and TRBJ1-1; D unresolved. Trimming removed 3 bases from V and 2 bases from J, with 10 bases in between. This CDR3 contains 14 residues. The germline V gene has CDR1 SGHTA and CDR2 FQGNSA. In nucleotides, the CDR3 is TGTGCCAGCAGCTTCCCTTCAGGTAACACTGAAGCTTTCTTT. Translated: CASSFPSGNTEAFF.

There are many counts of this clonotype. This rearrangement joins TRBV12-5 to TRBJ2-1; D is uncertain. The length of the CDR3 is 14 residues. Germline V lookup: CDR1 LGHNT, CDR2 FRNRAP. Trimming removed 6 bases at V and 6 bases at J, with 15 bases between. The CDR3 loop is CASGLLGRTNEQFF. Here the CDR3 DNA reads TGTGCTAGTGGGCTCTTGGGAAGAACCAATGAGCAGTTCTTC.

V usage is TRBV5-1 and J usage is TRBJ1-1, with D hard to call. The CDR3 totals 14 residues. Per germline, CDR1 SGHRS and CDR2 YFSETQ. V was clipped by 2 bases and J by 3 bases, with 11 bases between them. CDR3 residues: CASSLRGSDTEAFF. The CDR3 nucleotides are TGCGCCAGCAGCTTAAGAGGGAGTGACACTGAAGCTTTCTTT.

The genes are TRBV11-2 and TRBJ2-1; 7 positions agree with TRBD1. The CDR3 has 13 residues. J gave up 9 bases and V 5 bases, and 7 bases lay outside the gene matches. Germline assignment: CDR1 SGHAT and CDR2 FQNNGV. CDR3 in amino acids: CASSGTGVGEQFF. The CDR3 region has the DNA TGTGCCAGCAGCGGTACAGGGGTTGGTGAGCAGTTCTTC.

This clonotype has more than one count but fewer than ten. The chain employs TRBV7-6 and TRBJ1-5, with a weak D call TRBD1 (5 bases). Trimming shortened V by 1 base and J by 5 bases, and 18 bases separated the two germline ends. The CDR3 loop spans 17 amino acids. Germline lookup yields CDR1 SGHVS and CDR2 FNYEAQ. CDR3 in amino acids: CASSLGFARGWDQPQHF. DNA for the CDR3: TGTGCCAGCAGCTTAGGGTTCGCGAGGGGCTGGGATCAGCCCCAGCATTTT.

V is TRBV7-9 and J is TRBJ2-5, with TRBD1 as a possible D gene (5 bases). The CDR3 spans 15 residues. Germline values: CDR1 SEHNR, CDR2 FQNEAQ (reference sequence). The V end was cut by 3 bases, the J end by 1 base, with 12 bases between. The CDR3 spells CASSLPWGCQETQYF. DNA of the CDR3: TGTGCCAGCAGCTTGCCCTGGGGCTGCCAAGAGACCCAGTACTTC.

This clonotype has at least ten counts. This chain connects TRBV24-1 to TRBJ2-1, with 7 nucleotides matching TRBD2. The V and J ends lost 3 bases and 7 bases, in that order; junction bases with no gene match: 17. Germline V gene lookup returns CDR1 KGHDR and CDR2 SFDVKD. The CDR3 runs 18 residues. CDR3 protein: CATSDPTLGGGPVNEQFF. CDR3 DNA: TGTGCCACCAGTGATCCCACCTTGGGGGGAGGGCCGGTTAATGAGCAGTTCTTC.

The gene calls are TRBV2 and TRBJ2-6; maybe TRBD1 (6 bases). Germline assignment: CDR1 SNHLY and CDR2 FYNNEI. Trimming removed 2 bases from V and 3 bases from J, with 8 bases in between. The CDR3 has 15 amino acids. CDR3 amino acids: CASSELDSGANVLTF. The CDR3 coding sequence is TGTGCCAGCAGTGAATTGGACAGTGGGGCCAACGTCCTGACTTTC.